This T cell receptor beta chain was recovered during a study of vaccination effects on CD4 cells after COVID-19. Details on this clone: Its antigen is currently unknown.

Trimming removed 3 bases at V and 2 bases at J, with 8 bases between. This CDR3 comprises 13 residues. In germline, CDR1 is GTSNPN, CDR2 SVGIG (reference sequence). Repertoires were generated with immunoSEQ multiplex PCR, while TCRdb's copy carries only in-frame clones and drops some. The sample comprises just under 60,000 clones, roughly 78% of which are singletons, and 1.5% to 2.5% rests with the top ten. With the ViraFEST assay, the study expanded antigen-specific CD4+ T cells using viral peptide pools, then sequenced them. Upon completion of under eleven days in culture, CD4+ T cells were isolated. Participants were given two doses of BNT162b2 or mRNA-1273 vaccine.

The TCR sequence derives from a human donor who received a COVID-19 vaccine. The sequencing used CD4+ T cells from PBMCs cultured with HCoV-OC43 spike peptides, collected after COVID-19 vaccination. The subset here: HCoV-OC43 spike overlapping peptide pool stimulation. J is TRBJ1-3 and V is TRBV30; no clear D gene. CDR3 loop: CAWRSPPGNTIYF. The CDR3 DNA sequence: TGTGCCTGGAGGAGCCCTCCTGGAAACACCATATATTTT.